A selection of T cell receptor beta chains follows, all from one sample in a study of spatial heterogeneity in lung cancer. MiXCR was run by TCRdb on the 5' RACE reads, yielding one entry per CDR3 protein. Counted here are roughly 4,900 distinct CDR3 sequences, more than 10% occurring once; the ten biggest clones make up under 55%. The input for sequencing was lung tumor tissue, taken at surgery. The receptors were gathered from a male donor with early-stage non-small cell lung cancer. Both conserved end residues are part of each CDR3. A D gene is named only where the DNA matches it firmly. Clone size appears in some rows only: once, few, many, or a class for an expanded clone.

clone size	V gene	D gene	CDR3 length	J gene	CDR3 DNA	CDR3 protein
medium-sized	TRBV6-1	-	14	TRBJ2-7	TGTGCCAGCAGGAGGGACTGGATATCCTACGAGCAGTACTTC	CASRRDWISYEQYF
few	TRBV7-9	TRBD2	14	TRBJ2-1	TGTGCCAGCAGCGATATAGGACTAGCGGGAGTACAGTTCTTC	CASSDIGLAGVQFF
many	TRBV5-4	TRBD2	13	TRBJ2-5	TGTGCCAGCAGCGCTAGCGGGCAAGAGACCCAGTACTTC	CASSASGQETQYF
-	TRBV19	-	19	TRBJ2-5	TGTGCCAGCGTCCCCGGACGGTGGGGGAGTCGGCCAGGCAGAGAGACCCAGTACTTC	CASVPGRWGSRPGRETQYF
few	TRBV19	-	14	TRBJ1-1	TGTGCCAGTAGTATCAAGGGGCCGAACACTGAAGCTTTCTTT	CASSIKGPNTEAFF
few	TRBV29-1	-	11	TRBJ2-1	TGCAGCGTCCTCAAGAGGGATGAGCAGTTCTTC	CSVLKRDEQFF
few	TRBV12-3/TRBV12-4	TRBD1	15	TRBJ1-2	TGTGCCAGCAGTGAAGCCGGACAGGGTAACTATGGCTACACCTTC	CASSEAGQGNYGYTF
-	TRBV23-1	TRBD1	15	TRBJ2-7	TGCGCCAGCAGTCAAAGGGGACAGGGGGCGATCGAGCAGTACTTC	CASSQRGQGAIEQYF
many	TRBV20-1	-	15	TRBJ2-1	TGCAGTGCTAGAGCCCCCCAGGCACAGACGAGTGAGCAGTTCTTC	CSARAPQAQTSEQFF
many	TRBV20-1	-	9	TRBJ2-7	TGCAGTGGGGGGGTCGAGCAGTACTTC	CSGGVEQYF
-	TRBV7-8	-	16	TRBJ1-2	TGTGCCAGCAGCCCAAAGGGGTCGGCGCTCATAGAGGGCTACACCTTC	CASSPKGSALIEGYTF
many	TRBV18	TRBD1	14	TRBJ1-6	TGTGCCAGCTCAATGGGACAGAACAATTCACCCCTCCACTTT	CASSMGQNNSPLHF
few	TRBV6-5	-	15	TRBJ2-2	TGTGCCAGCCTGAGTTGGACAGATAACACCGGGGAGCTGTTTTTT	CASLSWTDNTGELFF
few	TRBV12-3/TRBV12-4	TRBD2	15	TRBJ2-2	TGTGCCAGCAGTCAACGGGGGGTACTCTCCGGGGAGCTGTTTTTT	CASSQRGVLSGELFF
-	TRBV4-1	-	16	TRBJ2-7	TGCGCCAGCAGCCAAGTGGCGACGGGGAGCTCCTACGAGCAGTACTTC	CASSQVATGSSYEQYF
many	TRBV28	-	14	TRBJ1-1	TGTGCCAGCAGTCCCCCGAACACCAGACTTGAAGCTTTCTTT	CASSPPNTRLEAFF
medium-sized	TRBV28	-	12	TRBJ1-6	TGTGCCAGCAGTTCTCTGAGGGGAGCCCTCCACTTT	CASSSLRGALHF